The 31 T cell receptor beta chains below were found in one sample sequenced in a study of T cell responses to AZD1222 COVID-19 vaccine. TCRdb's table, derived via immunoSEQ multiplex PCR, lists solely in-frame clones and lacks some. The sample comprises about 150,000 clones, 80% to 95% of which are singletons, and 1.6% rests with the top ten. The material sequenced was peripheral blood, taken on day 0 of AZD1222 vaccination. The receptors come from an adult in good health.

V and J are TRBV4-1 and TRBJ1-2, with TRBD1 as a possible D gene (5 bases). CDR1 is MGHRA, CDR2 YSYEKL, per germline. The V end was cut by 1 base, the J end by 8 bases, with 14 bases between. The CDR3 extends over 14 amino acids. The CDR3 region is CASSQGRGRGGYTF. CDR3 nucleotide sequence: TGCGCCAGCAGCCAAGGAAGGGGACGTGGCGGCTACACCTTC.

V usage is TRBV7-8 and J usage is TRBJ1-2; D gene ambiguous. The CDR3 is made up of 16 amino acids. The V end lost 5 bases, the J end lost 1 base, and 17 bases lay between the germline ends. Germline-derived CDR1 and CDR2 are SGHVS and FQNEAQ. The CDR3 here is CASSPGPGWGNYGYTF. In nucleotides, the CDR3 is TGTGCCAGCAGCCCAGGCCCGGGGTGGGGTAACTATGGCTACACCTTC.

The chain employs TRBV5-1 and TRBJ2-7; D possibly corresponds to TRBD1 (5 bases). With 0 bases removed from V and 3 bases from J, the gap between germline ends came to 13 bases. CDR1 and CDR2 (germline): SGHRS, YFSETQ. The CDR3 is 15 residues long. In DNA form, the CDR3 reads TGCGCCAGCAGCTTGGACGTCTCAGGGTACTACGAGCAGTACTTC. Protein product: CASSLDVSGYYEQYF.

The gene calls are TRBV7-3 and TRBJ2-7; D gene ambiguous. The germline gives CDR1 SGHTA, CDR2 FQGTGA. Trimming stripped 4 bases from V and 3 bases from J, with 10 bases between. This CDR3 comprises 13 residues. CDR3 bases: TGTGCCAGCAGCTCCGGGCCATACTACGAGCAGTACTTC. Encoded protein: CASSSGPYYEQYF.

The chain joins TRBV12-5 to TRBJ1-1; 9 bases match TRBD1. This CDR3 is 14 amino acids long. With 5 bases clipped from V and 1 base from J, the junction kept 2 bases outside the gene matches. The germline gives CDR1 LGHNT, CDR2 FRNRAP. CDR3 loop: CASGKGQGNTEAFF. The CDR3 region has the DNA TGTGCTAGTGGTAAGGGACAGGGGAACACTGAAGCTTTCTTT.

This chain's CDR3 is CASSPGVGRGEQYF. DNA for the CDR3: TGTGCCAGCAGCCCGGGGGTGGGCAGGGGCGAGCAGTACTTC. The genes are TRBV5-4 and TRBJ2-7, with D perhaps being TRBD1 or TRBD2 (6 bases each). V lost 4 bases to trimming and J lost 6 bases, with 17 bases between them. Germline lookup yields CDR1 SGHNT and CDR2 YYREEE (reference sequence). This CDR3 region has 14 residues.

In DNA, the CDR3 is TGTGCCAGCAGCTTGAGGGGGGAGTGGAATCAGCCCCAGCATTTT. Translating it yields CASSLRGEWNQPQHF. The chain combines TRBV5-5 with TRBJ1-5, with D maybe TRBD1 (6 bases). The V and J ends lost 1 base and 4 bases respectively, with 12 bases between them. Per the germline V gene, CDR1 is SGHKS and CDR2 is YYEKEE (reference sequence). The CDR3 runs 15 residues.

This chain joins TRBV10-1 and TRBJ2-3, with 8 bases matching TRBD2. J was trimmed by 6 bases and V by 2 bases; bases with no gene match: 13. This CDR3 comprises 17 residues. Germline CDR1 reads WNHNN; CDR2 reads SYGVQD (reference sequence). This CDR3 reads CASSEAGGAGKFDTQYF. CDR3 nucleotides: TGCGCCAGCAGTGAGGCGGGAGGTGCGGGAAAATTTGATACGCAGTATTTT.

V is TRBV19 and J is TRBJ1-5; 7 nucleotides align to TRBD1. V lost 10 bases to trimming and J lost 9 bases; unmatched junction nucleotides: 9. The CDR3 is made up of 12 amino acids. Germline V gene data show CDR1 as LNHDA and CDR2 as SQIVND (reference sequence). The DNA of the CDR3 is TGTGCCACCTTGGACAGGTTGGGGCCCCAGCATTTT. Translating gives CATLDRLGPQHF.

J is TRBJ1-4 and V is TRBV27; maybe TRBD1 (6 bases). The CDR3 consists of 16 residues. V was shortened by 7 bases and J by 0 bases, with 15 bases between the two germline ends. Germline V CDR1 and CDR2: MNHEY, SMNVEV (reference sequence). CDR3 region: CASTEYRDSTNEKLFF. The CDR3 DNA is TGTGCCAGCACCGAATACAGGGATTCAACTAATGAAAAACTGTTTTTT.

The gene calls are TRBV6-6 and TRBJ2-7, with D possibly matching TRBD1 (7 bases). V was clipped by 6 bases and J by 5 bases, with 17 bases between them. In germline, CDR1 is MNHNY, CDR2 SVGAGI (reference sequence). The CDR3 length is 14 residues. The CDR3, as DNA: TGTGCCAGCAGCCCCAGGGGGGTCCGAGACGAGCAGTACTTC. Amino acid sequence: CASSPRGVRDEQYF.

This clone was seen only once. The CDR3 here is CATKDRGLSPLHF. In nucleotides, the CDR3 is TGTGCCACCAAGGACAGGGGGCTTTCACCCCTCCACTTT. The chain is built from TRBV19 and TRBJ1-6, with 11 bases matching TRBD1. Per the germline V gene, CDR1 is LNHDA and CDR2 is SQIVND (reference sequence). The V segment lost 10 bases and the J segment 9 bases; nucleotides outside the gene matches: 5. The CDR3 contains 13 residues.

The chain uses TRBV10-1 and TRBJ2-1; D might be TRBD1 (5 bases). Per the germline V gene, CDR1 is WNHNN and CDR2 is SYGVQD (reference sequence). The CDR3 sequence is 13 residues long. V lost 3 bases to trimming and J lost 8 bases, with 11 bases between them. CDR3 in amino acids: CASSDRVGDEQFF. The CDR3 coding sequence is TGCGCCAGCAGTGACAGGGTAGGGGATGAGCAGTTCTTC.

The chain carries TRBV7-6 and TRBJ2-1; D may correspond to TRBD1 or TRBD2 (5 bases each). V was pared by 5 bases and J by 3 bases, with 20 bases between. The germline V gene has CDR1 SGHVS and CDR2 FNYEAQ. This CDR3 region has 17 residues. The CDR3 reads CASSLPGTQIDYNEQFF. The CDR3 nucleotides read TGTGCCAGCAGCCTGCCCGGGACCCAAATCGACTACAATGAGCAGTTCTTC.

The count of this clone is one. The chain carries TRBV18 and TRBJ2-2; 7 positions agree with TRBD2. J gave up 0 bases and V 3 bases, and 4 bases lay outside the gene matches. In germline, CDR1 is KGHSH, CDR2 LQKENI. The CDR3 length is 16 residues. Here the CDR3 reads CASSPLAGPNTGELFF. The CDR3 bases are TGTGCCAGCTCACCCTTAGCGGGTCCGAACACCGGGGAGCTGTTTTTT.

The rearrangement joins TRBV2 to TRBJ2-3; 14 bases map to TRBD2. V gave up 4 bases and J gave up 5 bases; unmatched junction bases: 2. Germline V gene sequence: CDR1 SNHLY, CDR2 FYNNEI. The CDR3 sequence is 15 residues long. This chain's CDR3 is CASSAGTSGGDTQYF. In DNA form, the CDR3 reads TGTGCCAGCAGTGCCGGGACTAGCGGGGGAGATACGCAGTATTTT.

This clone has more than one count but fewer than ten. The chain combines TRBV5-1 with TRBJ1-2; no clear D. V lost 0 bases and J 4 bases, leaving 10 bases between the germline ends. CDR1 SGHRS and CDR2 YFSETQ come from the germline V gene. The CDR3 covers 14 residues. In nucleotides, the CDR3 is TGCGCCAGCAGCTTGGACAGCTTACTCTATGGCTACACCTTC. Protein: CASSLDSLLYGYTF.

The V and J genes are TRBV27 and TRBJ1-6; D possibly corresponds to TRBD1 (5 bases). Germline values: CDR1 MNHEY, CDR2 SMNVEV (reference sequence). V lost 6 bases and J 6 bases, leaving 15 bases between the germline ends. This CDR3 region has 15 residues. CDR3 sequence (DNA): TGTGCCAGCAGGGACCGGAGGGGAGTTAATTCACCCCTCCACTTT. This codes for CASRDRRGVNSPLHF.

The rearrangement joins TRBV6-5 to TRBJ2-1; no definite D call. V was shortened by 6 bases and J by 8 bases, with 11 bases between the two germline ends. In germline, CDR1 is MNHEY, CDR2 SVGAGI. There are 12 residues in the CDR3. The CDR3 DNA reads TGTGCCAGCAGAAAGGGTGTGGATGAGCAGTTCTTC. This gives the protein CASRKGVDEQFF.

The chain has TRBV7-6 and TRBJ1-3, with no clear D. Germline CDR1 is SGHVS and CDR2 is FNYEAQ. The CDR3 consists of 15 residues. Trimming pared 1 base from V and 6 bases from J, leaving 13 bases between. The CDR3 coding sequence is TGTGCCAGCAGCTTAGAGCAGGTGGTAGAAAACACCATATATTTT. It encodes CASSLEQVVENTIYF.

This chain uses TRBV10-2 with TRBJ1-5; unclear D gene. Germline CDR1 reads WSHSY; CDR2 reads SAAADI. The CDR3 is 14 residues long. With 4 bases removed from V and 4 bases from J, the gap between germline ends came to 11 bases. The CDR3 DNA reads as TGCGCCAGCAGTGTGAGTTCTACGAATCAGCCCCAGCATTTT. This codes for CASSVSSTNQPQHF.

The J gene is TRBJ1-1, the V gene TRBV3-1 (or the pseudogene TRBV3-2); D unresolved. This CDR3 comprises 13 residues. V lost 2 bases and J 1 base, leaving 5 bases between the germline ends. Germline V CDR1 and CDR2: LGHDT, YNNKEL (reference sequence). In DNA, the CDR3 is TGTGCCAGCAGCCAATGGGGGAACACTGAAGCTTTCTTT. This codes for CASSQWGNTEAFF.

V and J are TRBV4-1 and TRBJ2-1, with D maybe TRBD2 (7 bases). The CDR3 spans 15 residues. Trimming stripped 0 bases from V and 4 bases from J, with 10 bases between. CDR1 and CDR2 from the germline V gene are MGHRA and YSYEKL. The chain's CDR3 is CASSQDGGAYNEQFF. CDR3 DNA: TGCGCCAGCAGCCAAGATGGGGGGGCATACAATGAGCAGTTCTTC.

Comment on this clone: The same CDR3 also results from other DNA sequences found in this sample. The chain links TRBV6-5 to TRBJ1-2; TRBD1 matches at 8 bases. The ends lost 6 bases at V and 0 bases at J; junction bases unmatched: 6. The CDR3 consists of 15 residues. Germline lookup yields CDR1 MNHEY and CDR2 SVGAGI. The CDR3 nucleotides are TGTGCCAGCAGACCCGGACAGGGAGCTAACTATGGCTACACCTTC. Encoded protein: CASRPGQGANYGYTF.

The chain uses TRBV7-9 and TRBJ2-5; no reliable D call. The CDR3 extends over 13 amino acids. V lost 4 bases and J lost 1, with 7 bases in between. Germline values: CDR1 SEHNR, CDR2 FQNEAQ (reference sequence). CDR3 in DNA: TGTGCCAGCAGCTCGACACCCCAAGAGACCCAGTACTTC. This codes for CASSSTPQETQYF.

This clone has only one observation. This sequence joins TRBV5-4 and TRBJ1-3, with 8 bases aligning to TRBD1. This CDR3 has 16 amino acids. V shed 2 bases and J 1 base; nucleotides not matched to a gene: 5. Germline V lookup: CDR1 SGHNT, CDR2 YYREEE (reference sequence). The CDR3 spells CASSFDRGTSGNTIYF. The CDR3 DNA reads as TGTGCCAGCAGCTTTGACAGGGGCACTTCTGGAAACACCATATATTTT.

The V gene is TRBV6-5, the J gene TRBJ1-1; 8 positions agree with TRBD1. CDR1 is MNHEY, CDR2 SVGAGI, per germline. The CDR3 has 13 amino acids. With 6 bases clipped from V and 10 bases from J, the junction kept 10 bases outside the gene matches. The CDR3 spells CASSPISTGGAFF. CDR3 coding DNA: TGTGCCAGCAGCCCCATCAGTACAGGGGGAGCTTTCTTT.

The chain combines TRBV6-2 or TRBV6-3 with TRBJ2-7; 8 bases align to TRBD1. The CDR3 consists of 14 residues. V lost 5 bases, J lost 8 bases, and 11 bases stayed unmatched. Germline values: CDR1 MNHEY, CDR2 SVGEGT. CDR3 nucleotide sequence: TGTGCCAGCAGTAAACCGGGACAGGTCTATCAGCAGTACTTC. This encodes CASSKPGQVYQQYF.

This clone was found once. J is TRBJ2-1 and V is TRBV7-8; 8 bases match TRBD2. Germline values: CDR1 SGHVS, CDR2 FQNEAQ. This CDR3 has 17 residues. J was trimmed by 1 base and V by 5 bases; bases with no gene match: 10. The CDR3 here is CASSPREGPSSYNEQFF. The CDR3 coding sequence is TGTGCCAGCAGCCCACGGGAGGGACCCTCTTCCTACAATGAGCAGTTCTTC.

The V gene is TRBV6-5, the J gene TRBJ1-1; D is ambiguous. Trimming took off 0 bases at V and 0 bases at J, with 11 bases between the two ends. CDR1 is MNHEY and CDR2 is SVGAGI in the germline V gene. CDR3 length: 16 amino acids. The CDR3 coding sequence is TGTGCCAGCAGTTACTCCCTCACACAAGTGAACACTGAAGCTTTCTTT. Translation gives CASSYSLTQVNTEAFF.

This sequence joins TRBV5-1 and TRBJ2-1, with 7 bases matching TRBD2. Trimming removed 3 bases from V and 9 bases from J; junction bases left unmatched: 9. CDR1 and CDR2 (germline): SGHRS, YFSETQ. This CDR3 is 14 amino acids long. The CDR3 loop is CASSSAGVLGEQFF. The CDR3 DNA reads TGCGCCAGCAGCTCCGCGGGAGTTTTAGGTGAGCAGTTCTTC.